This T cell receptor beta chain was found in a study of cytomegalovirus exposure and HLA in healthy donors. The PCR ran on 60 Vbeta and 13 Jbeta primers. Sequenced by immunoSEQ multiplex PCR; TCRdb stores in-frame clones only, minus some. The data show fewer than 130,000 clones, with 65% to 80% seen just once and 2.5% to 3% held by the top ten. This CDR3 spans 13 amino acids. Germline V CDR1 and CDR2: MNHEY, SMNVEV (reference sequence). Trimming pared 9 bases from V and 3 bases from J, leaving 14 bases between. The chain couples TRBV27 to TRBJ1-2; D gene ambiguous. This clonotype was obtained from a woman aged 60-75 years in good health and CMV-seropositive. The sequenced sample consisted of PBMCs. The CDR3 spells CARENTLYYGYTF. The CDR3 bases are TGTGCCAGAGAGAATACTCTTTACTATGGCTACACCTTC.